The clone carrying this T cell receptor beta chain was found a few times. Antigen specificity is unknown. The treatment is: roughly 11-day PBMC culture with coronavirus spike peptide pools or control peptides (ViraFEST assay). The data were obtained in a study of vaccination and CD4 T cells after COVID-19. As for the study in general: Two-dose vaccination with either BNT162b2 or mRNA-1273 was given to participants.

Sequencing of DNA taken from cultured CD4+ T cells relied on the Oncomine TCR Beta short-read assay. Each CDR3 protein is one row after TCRdb ran MiXCR on the PCR reads. Of 20,000 or so distinct CDR3 sequences listed, roughly 47% are singletons. The CDR3 extends over 14 amino acids. The V end was cut by 5 bases, the J end by 7 bases, with 12 bases between. Germline V CDR1 and CDR2: SEHNR, FQNEAQ (reference sequence). This sequence originates from a human donor who had recovered from COVID-19. Sequenced material: CD4+ T cells from blood, cultured in vitro, taken before SARS-CoV-2 vaccination. The chain links TRBV7-9 to TRBJ1-6, with D possibly matching TRBD1 (6 bases). The CDR3 nucleotides are TGTGCCAGCAGCCAACAGGGTCGGAATTCACCCCTCCACTTT. It is translated as CASSQQGRNSPLHF.